The sequence of this T cell receptor beta chain was determined in a study of blood T cell repertoires in COVID-19. Libraries were prepared by immunoSEQ multiplex PCR; TCRdb keeps only in-frame clonotypes and omits some of them. The table has around 71,000 clones, about four fifths seen once. Sample: peripheral blood. This clonotype was obtained from an older man with acute or convalescent COVID-19.

The CDR3 loop is CASSSWGGAYNEQFF. For the CDR3, the DNA is TGCGCCAGCAGCTCCTGGGGGGGGGCTTACAATGAGCAGTTCTTC. This chain joins TRBV5-1 and TRBJ2-1, with D possibly TRBD2 on 7 matching bases. Germline CDR1 SGHRS, CDR2 YFSETQ. The V end was cut by 3 bases, the J end by 4 bases, with 14 bases between. This CDR3 has 15 residues.